These 14 T cell receptor beta chains came from one sample sequenced in a study of cytomegalovirus exposure and HLA in healthy donors. PCR involved 60 Vbeta and 13 Jbeta primers. Profiled with immunoSEQ multiplex PCR; TCRdb holds only in-frame clones, not every one. The data hold 90,000 to 100,000 clones, with about 81% observed a single time. Sequencing was performed on PBMCs. The receptors derive from a man aged 35 to 55 in good health and CMV-seronegative.

This rearrangement joins TRBV5-1 to TRBJ2-7; 9 bases are shared with TRBD2. The CDR3 is made up of 15 amino acids. Germline loops: CDR1 SGHRS, CDR2 YFSETQ. J lost 1 base, V lost 3 bases, and 5 bases had no gene match. CDR3 residues: CASSSVSGGSYEQYF. The CDR3 nucleotides read TGCGCCAGCAGCTCAGTAAGCGGGGGGTCCTACGAGCAGTACTTC.

The chain couples TRBV7-6 to TRBJ1-1, with TRBD1 matching 8 bases. The germline V gene encodes CDR1 SGHVS and CDR2 FNYEAQ. CDR3 size: 14 residues. V shed 2 bases and J 4 bases; nucleotides not matched to a gene: 3. This CDR3 is CASSLTGQGTEAFF. The DNA for the CDR3 is TGTGCCAGCAGCTTAACAGGACAGGGCACTGAAGCTTTCTTT.

V and J are TRBV19 and TRBJ1-6; 7 nucleotides align to TRBD1. V shed 5 bases, J shed 3 bases, and the junction held 4 bases outside the gene matches. This CDR3 region has 15 residues. The germline CDR1 and CDR2 sequences are LNHDA and SQIVND (reference sequence). The CDR3 spells CASSQTGNYNSPLHF. The DNA of the CDR3 is TGTGCCAGTAGTCAGACAGGGAACTATAATTCACCCCTCCACTTT.

The genes are TRBV6-1 and TRBJ1-6; 9 nucleotides align to TRBD1. The CDR3 contains 13 residues. The V gene end was trimmed by 6 bases and the J gene end by 12 bases; junction bases not matched to a gene: 6. Germline V gives CDR1 MNHNS, CDR2 SASEGT. The CDR3: CASSRDRVLPLHF. CDR3 nucleotides: TGTGCCAGCAGCCGGGACAGGGTTTTACCCCTCCACTTT.

Notes on this clone: The same CDR3 can be traced to other DNA sequences in this sample. V is TRBV11-1 and J is TRBJ2-7, with D possibly TRBD1 on 5 matching bases. The germline gives CDR1 SGHAT, CDR2 FQDESV (reference sequence). The V gene lost 1 base and the J gene lost 3 bases, with 10 bases spanning the gap. This CDR3 is built from 14 residues. The CDR3 here is CASSLGQGGYEQYF. CDR3 nucleotides: TGTGCCAGCAGCTTAGGGCAGGGTGGCTACGAGCAGTACTTC.

This chain joins TRBV11-3 and TRBJ2-2; tentative D call: TRBD2 (6 bases). V lost 3 bases and J lost 1, with 12 bases in between. The CDR3 length is 16 residues. Germline CDR1 is SGHNT and CDR2 is YENEEA. As DNA, the CDR3 is TGTGCCAGCAGCTTGGGGTGGAGGGAGAACACCGGGGAGCTGTTTTTT. As protein: CASSLGWRENTGELFF.

This chain connects TRBV28 to TRBJ1-2; maybe TRBD1 (5 bases). V was clipped by 5 bases and J by 7 bases, with 17 bases between them. The CDR3 consists of 14 residues. Germline V gene lookup returns CDR1 MDHEN and CDR2 SYDVKM. The chain's CDR3 is CASSPSGQGFGYTF. CDR3 sequence (DNA): TGTGCCAGCAGTCCCTCCGGACAAGGTTTTGGCTACACCTTC.

In DNA form, the CDR3 reads TGTGCCAGCAGCCAAGCGGGGACCCCCTACGAGCAGTACTTC. Amino acids: CASSQAGTPYEQYF. V usage is TRBV5-4 and J usage is TRBJ2-7; 7 bases align to TRBD2. Germline values: CDR1 SGHNT, CDR2 YYREEE (reference sequence). The CDR3 is 14 residues long. Unmatched junction bases numbered 6, after V lost 4 bases and J lost 2 bases. Based on the CDR3 plus reference TRBV5-4 and TRBJ2-7, the full variable domain is ETGVTQSPTHLIKTRGQQVTLRCSSQSGHNTVSWYQQALGQGPQFIFQYYREEENGRGNFPPRFSGLQFPNYSSELNVNALELDDSALYLCASSQAGTPYEQYFGPGTRLTVT.

The CDR3 DNA follows: TGCGCCAGCAGCCAAGCCGGAGGGGGGGGGACCGGGGAGCTGTTTTTT. Translated: CASSQAGGGGTGELFF. The genes are TRBV4-1 and TRBJ2-2; D might be TRBD2 (7 bases). The V end was cut by 1 base, the J end by 5 bases, with 14 bases between. The CDR3 contains 16 residues. Per germline, CDR1 MGHRA and CDR2 YSYEKL.

The rearrangement uses TRBV5-1 and TRBJ1-6; D is unresolved. This CDR3 has 15 residues. V lost 4 bases, J lost 9 bases, and 17 bases lay in between. The germline gives CDR1 SGHRS, CDR2 YFSETQ. The CDR3 DNA follows: TGCGCCAGCAGCCGAGTGGAGGGATCTGTTTCACCCCTCCACTTT. Translation: CASSRVEGSVSPLHF.

The chain is built from TRBV10-2 and TRBJ1-1, with D hard to call. Per germline, CDR1 WSHSY and CDR2 SAAADI. The CDR3 totals 14 residues. V lost 3 bases to trimming and J lost 1 base, with 9 bases between them. The CDR3 loop is CASSDSHTNTEAFF. CDR3 in DNA: TGCGCCAGCAGTGATTCACACACGAACACTGAAGCTTTCTTT.

The chain employs TRBV7-8 and TRBJ1-3; 8 bases fit TRBD1. The CDR3 length is 13 residues. Germline CDR1 and CDR2: SGHVS and FQNEAQ. The V and J ends lost 5 bases and 14 bases, in that order; junction bases with no gene match: 11. The CDR3 here is CASSEVKQGEVYF. CDR3 sequence (DNA): TGTGCCAGCAGCGAAGTGAAACAGGGGGAAGTATATTTT.

V usage is TRBV7-6 and J usage is TRBJ1-6; the match to TRBD1 covers 7 bases. Germline V lookup: CDR1 SGHVS, CDR2 FNYEAQ. CDR3 size: 14 residues. With V trimmed by 5 bases and J by 7 bases, 5 bases remained unmatched. CDR3 DNA sequence: TGTGCCAGCAGCGATACAGGGGTCAATTCACCCCTCCACTTT. Its translation: CASSDTGVNSPLHF.

Points on this clone: A read error may account for a junction end that differs from germline. The rearrangement joins TRBV6-1 to TRBJ2-7; 9 nucleotides line up with TRBD2. The V gene's germline CDR1 is MNHNS and CDR2 SASEGT. The CDR3 extends over 16 amino acids. The CDR3 sequence: CASREERGARWYEQYF. The CDR3 DNA reads TGTGCCAGCAGGGAAGAGCGGGGGGCTAGATGGTACGAGCAGTACTTC.